This T cell receptor beta chain was observed in a study of control samples from healthy donors and cancer patients. Sequencing was performed with immunoSEQ multiplex PCR; in TCRdb, only in-frame clones are kept and a portion is missing. Here the sample spans approximately 110,000 clones, about nine tenths being singletons. Germline V gene lookup returns CDR1 SNHLY and CDR2 FYNNEI. The CDR3 spans 15 residues. Trimming took off 8 bases at V and 7 bases at J, with 21 bases between the two ends. Material: blood. The sequence was obtained from a woman aged 18-29 years in good health. The rearrangement uses TRBV2 and TRBJ2-1; D possibly corresponds to TRBD2 (6 bases). CDR3 nucleotides: TGTGCCAGCGGGGAGGCACCGTACCGCGGGAATGAGCAGTTCTTC. It yields the protein CASGEAPYRGNEQFF.